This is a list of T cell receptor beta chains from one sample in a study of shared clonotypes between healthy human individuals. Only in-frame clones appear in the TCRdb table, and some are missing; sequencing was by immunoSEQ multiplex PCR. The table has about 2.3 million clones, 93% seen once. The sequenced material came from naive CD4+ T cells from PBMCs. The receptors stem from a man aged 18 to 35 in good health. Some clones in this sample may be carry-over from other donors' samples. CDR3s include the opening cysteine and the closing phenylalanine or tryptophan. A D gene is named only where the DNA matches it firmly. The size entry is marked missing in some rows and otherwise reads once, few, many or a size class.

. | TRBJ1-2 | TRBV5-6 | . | CASSPSPSSAYGYTF | TGTGCCAGCAGCCCCTCTCCATCCTCGGCCTATGGCTACACCTTC
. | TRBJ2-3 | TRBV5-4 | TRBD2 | CASRRGTSGSTDTQYF | TGTGCCAGCAGACGTGGGACTAGCGGGAGCACAGATACGCAGTATTTT
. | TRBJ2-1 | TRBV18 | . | CASSPPLGQGTYNEQFF | TGTGCCAGCTCACCACCGCTCGGCCAGGGGACCTACAATGAGCAGTTCTTC
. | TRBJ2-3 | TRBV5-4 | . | CASSLVEGTDTQYF | TGTGCCAGCAGCTTGGTGGAGGGTACTGATACGCAGTATTTT
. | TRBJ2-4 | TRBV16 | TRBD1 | CASSQLGQGDLLAKNIQYF | TGTGCCAGCAGCCAATTGGGACAGGGGGATCTCTTAGCCAAAAACATTCAGTACTTC
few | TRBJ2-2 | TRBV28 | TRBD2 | CATREENTGELFF | TGTGCCACCCGGGAGGAGAACACCGGGGAGCTGTTTTTT
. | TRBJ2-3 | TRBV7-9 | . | CASAGGESVTDTQYF | TGTGCCAGCGCCGGGGGCGAATCAGTCACAGATACGCAGTATTTT
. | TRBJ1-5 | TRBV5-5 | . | CASSSTRGNQPQHF | TGTGCCAGCAGCTCCACTCGGGGCAATCAGCCCCAGCATTTT
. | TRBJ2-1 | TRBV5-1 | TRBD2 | CASSVSTSGPYNEQFF | TGCGCCAGCAGCGTGTCGACTAGCGGGCCTTACAATGAGCAGTTCTTC
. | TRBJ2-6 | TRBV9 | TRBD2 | CASSDGAGKEGARGSGANVLTF | TGTGCCAGCAGCGACGGAGCGGGAAAGGAAGGGGCTCGGGGATCTGGGGCCAACGTCCTGACTTTC
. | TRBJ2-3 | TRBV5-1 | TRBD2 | CASRNGGSSTDTQYF | TGCGCCAGCAGAAATGGCGGGAGCAGCACAGATACGCAGTATTTT
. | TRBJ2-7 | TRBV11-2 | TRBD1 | CASSAPTGGAYEQYF | TGTGCCAGCAGCGCCCCGACAGGGGGAGCCTACGAGCAGTACTTC
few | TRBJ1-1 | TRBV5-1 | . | CASSRTPSPGTEAFF | TGCGCCAGCAGCCGGACCCCCTCACCAGGCACTGAAGCTTTCTTT
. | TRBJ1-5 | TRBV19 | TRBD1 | CASSIHRGSTQPQHF | TGTGCCAGTAGTATCCACAGGGGATCCACTCAGCCCCAGCATTTT
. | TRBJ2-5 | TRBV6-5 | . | CASRGLGEETQYF | TGTGCCAGCAGGGGGCTTGGGGAAGAGACCCAGTACTTC
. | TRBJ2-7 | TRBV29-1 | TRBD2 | CSGSGRAGEQYF | TGCAGCGGGAGCGGGAGGGCAGGCGAGCAGTACTTC
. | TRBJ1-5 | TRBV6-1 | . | CASSEGREQPQHF | TGTGCCAGCAGTGAAGGTAGGGAACAGCCCCAGCATTTT
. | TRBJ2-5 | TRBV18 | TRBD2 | CASFQTSGAPGTQYF | TGTGCCAGCTTCCAGACTAGCGGGGCTCCGGGGACCCAGTACTTC
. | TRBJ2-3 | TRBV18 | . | CASSPSGGPPTDTQYF | TGTGCCAGCTCACCGAGTGGGGGGCCACCCACAGATACGCAGTATTTT
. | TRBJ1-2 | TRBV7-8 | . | CASSLARQGYTF | TGTGCCAGCAGCTTAGCCCGACAGGGCTACACCTTC
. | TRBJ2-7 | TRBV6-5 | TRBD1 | CASTVGTGGSYEQYF | TGTGCCAGCACCGTTGGGACAGGGGGGTCCTACGAGCAGTACTTC
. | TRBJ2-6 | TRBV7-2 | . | CASSFRPPAGANVLTF | TGTGCCAGCAGCTTCCGACCGCCAGCTGGGGCCAACGTCCTGACTTTC
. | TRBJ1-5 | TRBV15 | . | CATSRAYTEVNQPQHF | TGTGCCACCAGCAGAGCCTACACAGAGGTTAATCAGCCCCAGCATTTT
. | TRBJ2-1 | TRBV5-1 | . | CASSFEGYNEQFF | TGCGCCAGCAGCTTTGAGGGGTACAATGAGCAGTTCTTC
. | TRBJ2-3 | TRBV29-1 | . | CSVEWGKGEADTQYF | TGCAGCGTTGAATGGGGTAAGGGAGAAGCAGATACGCAGTATTTT
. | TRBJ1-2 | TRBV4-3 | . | CASSQAWKGTAAAVGYTF | TGCGCCAGCAGCCAAGCGTGGAAGGGGACGGCAGCGGCGGTTGGCTACACCTTC
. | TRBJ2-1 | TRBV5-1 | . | CASSSAPGDEQFF | TGCGCCAGCAGCTCGGCCCCGGGTGATGAGCAGTTCTTC
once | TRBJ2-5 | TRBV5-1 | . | CASRQEPGKETQYF | TGCGCCAGCAGACAGGAGCCGGGGAAAGAGACCCAGTACTTC
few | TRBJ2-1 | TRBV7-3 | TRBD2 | CASSRSGSSYNEQFF | TGTGCCAGCAGCCGTAGCGGGAGCTCCTACAATGAGCAGTTCTTC
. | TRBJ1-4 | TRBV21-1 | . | CASTGVAVRRGKLFF | TGTGCCAGCACCGGAGTAGCGGTGAGGCGGGGAAAACTGTTTTTT
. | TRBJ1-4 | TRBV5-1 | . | CASSSGRPWNATNEKLFF | TGCGCCAGCAGCTCGGGACGGCCCTGGAACGCAACTAATGAAAAACTGTTTTTT
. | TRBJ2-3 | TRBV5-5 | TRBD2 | CASSLRLAGLTADTQYF | TGTGCCAGCAGCCTCCGACTAGCGGGACTTACTGCAGATACGCAGTATTTT
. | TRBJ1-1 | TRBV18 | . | CASSPPGSTEAFF | TGTGCCAGCTCACCACCTGGGAGTACTGAAGCTTTCTTT
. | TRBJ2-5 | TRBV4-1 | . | CASSLSGLQETQYF | TGCGCCAGCAGCCTAAGCGGACTCCAAGAGACCCAGTACTTC
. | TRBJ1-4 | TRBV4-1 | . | CASSPTGTRKLFF | TGCGCCAGCAGCCCGACCGGGACAAGAAAACTGTTTTTT
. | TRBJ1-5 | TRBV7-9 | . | CASSWDGNQPQHF | TGTGCCAGCAGCTGGGACGGAAATCAGCCCCAGCATTTT
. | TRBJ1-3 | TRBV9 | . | CASSEGDNGNTIYF | TGTGCCAGCAGCGAGGGTGATAACGGAAACACCATATATTTT
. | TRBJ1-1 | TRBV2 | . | CASIQGGGPEAFF | TGTGCCAGCATTCAGGGAGGCGGGCCTGAAGCTTTCTTT
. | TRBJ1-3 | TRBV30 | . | CAWSTGNTGNTIYF | TGTGCCTGGAGTACGGGGAACACTGGAAACACCATATATTTT
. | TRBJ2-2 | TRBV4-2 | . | CASSQGDSGSRELFF | TGTGCCAGCAGCCAAGGCGATAGCGGCAGCAGGGAGCTGTTTTTT
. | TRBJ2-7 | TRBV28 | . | CASRPDNSYEQYF | TGTGCCAGCCGTCCTGATAACTCCTACGAGCAGTACTTC
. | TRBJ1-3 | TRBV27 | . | CASSNLAASGNTIYF | TGTGCCAGCAGCAACCTGGCAGCCTCTGGAAACACCATATATTTT
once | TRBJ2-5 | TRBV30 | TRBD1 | CAWSVDRGETQYF | TGTGCCTGGAGTGTAGACAGGGGGGAGACCCAGTACTTC
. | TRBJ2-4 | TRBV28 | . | CASSLEGIQYF | TGTGCCAGCAGTTTAGAGGGCATTCAGTACTTC
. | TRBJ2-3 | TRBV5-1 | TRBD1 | CASSMGTGMVGTTDTQYF | TGCGCCAGCAGCATGGGGACAGGGATGGTCGGGACCACAGATACGCAGTATTTT